The clone carrying this T cell receptor beta chain was detected only a few times. Its specificity is unknown. The data were obtained in a study of T cells after yellow fever vaccination. Looking at the study overall: The SMART-Seq v4 Ultra Low Input method served to prepare the low-cell-number fractions.

Study-level findings and limits: The secondary response peaked faster, at day 5 versus 15, but was weaker. Post-booster samples contained most primary-vaccination clones (around 95% CD4, roughly 88% CD8).

Conversion of TCR transcripts into cDNA relied on 5'RACE template switching, which added a universal primer site and UMIs. TCRdb analysed the 5' RACE reads with MiXCR anew, one entry per CDR3 protein. The sample shows about 150,000 distinct CDR3 sequences, roughly 6.2% of them seen only once. J gave up 4 bases and V 5 bases, and 12 bases lay outside the gene matches. Per germline, CDR1 SGHRS and CDR2 YFSETQ. The length of the CDR3 is 16 residues. The receptor was isolated from a man in his late teens or twenties who received the YFV17D yellow fever vaccine. The sample in question was CD4+ T cells sorted from PBMCs, obtained on the day of the first yellow fever vaccination. The chain links TRBV5-1 to TRBJ2-1; 7 nucleotides match TRBD1. CDR3: CASRPGLGQQYNEQFF. The CDR3 nucleotides are TGCGCCAGCAGACCTGGCTTGGGACAGCAGTACAATGAGCAGTTCTTC.